This T cell receptor (beta chain) was documented in a study of blood T cell repertoires in COVID-19. Study information: COVID-19 samples, acute and convalescent, were from the United States, Italy and Spain. PBMCs, B-cell-depleted T cells, or T cells were the source of the cDNA or gDNA that made up the material.

In germline, CDR1 is MNHEY, CDR2 SVGEGT. This CDR3 is 16 amino acids long. V lost 4 bases to trimming and J lost 2 bases; unmatched junction nucleotides: 8. As processed by the authors: By means of reference gene primer amplification, nucleated cell counts were estimated. Method: immunoSEQ multiplex PCR; TCRdb's copy keeps in-frame clones and lacks some. The V and J calls and the clone size are those of that table, but D and trimming were determined from the DNA. The top ten clones hold roughly 0.54% of a sample with about 150,000 clones, about 90% of them seen once. Sequencing was performed on peripheral blood. This chain uses TRBV6-2 or TRBV6-3 with TRBJ2-3; 8 bases fit TRBD2. The TCR was taken from a man aged 50 to 60 with acute or convalescent COVID-19. CDR3 region: CASSSFTSGNTDTQYF. The CDR3 DNA sequence: TGTGCCAGCAGTTCATTTACTAGCGGAAACACAGATACGCAGTATTTT.